A selection of T cell receptor beta chains follows, all from one sample in a study of T cells in Graves' hyperthyroidism and ophthalmopathy. Each CDR3 protein gets one entry after TCRdb re-called the multiplex PCR reads with MiXCR. The sample includes 380,000 or so distinct CDR3 sequences, roughly 13% of them seen just once. The sequencing sample was made of blood. The receptors stem from a man in his thirties or forties with Graves' hyperthyroidism that later progressed to Graves' ophthalmopathy. Both conserved end residues are trimmed from each CDR3.

SAPSPGAKNIQY	TRBV20-1
ASSYPRNTEAF	TRBV6-2/TRBV6-3
ASSEVGLNTEAF	TRBV6-1
ASSIWGGGSYNEQF	TRBV19
ATSDWGTGVSYEQY	TRBV24-1
SVSSGSWTDTQY	TRBV29-1
ASSSPGGTGELF	TRBV6-6
ASSYSPFSYEQY	TRBV6-6
ASSLITNEQF	TRBV11-3
ASSPRGTTNTGELF	TRBV7-9
AISDLRAKNIQY	TRBV10-3
ASRSRWEGTEAF	TRBV19
ASSYDGYGYT	TRBV5-1
ASRVRPLDLSSYNEQF	TRBV6-1
ASSYLGLGGNTIY	TRBV6-5
ASTGLAGVTIEQF	TRBV6-1
ASSLSAGTHTEAF	TRBV7-6
SVKKGTDTQY	TRBV29-1
ASSFPGSEAKNIQY	TRBV6-2/TRBV6-3
ASSLSPADIFNYGYT	TRBV7-6
ASSLNPGWQF	TRBV7-6
ASRRGQGSGYGYT	TRBV6-2/TRBV6-3
SATGGRLRETQY	TRBV20-1
ASSGDSVYGYT	TRBV6-1
ASTTGAGGEKLF	TRBV2
ASSPDRAQNTEAF	TRBV7-2
ASSSRQGHSPLH	TRBV28